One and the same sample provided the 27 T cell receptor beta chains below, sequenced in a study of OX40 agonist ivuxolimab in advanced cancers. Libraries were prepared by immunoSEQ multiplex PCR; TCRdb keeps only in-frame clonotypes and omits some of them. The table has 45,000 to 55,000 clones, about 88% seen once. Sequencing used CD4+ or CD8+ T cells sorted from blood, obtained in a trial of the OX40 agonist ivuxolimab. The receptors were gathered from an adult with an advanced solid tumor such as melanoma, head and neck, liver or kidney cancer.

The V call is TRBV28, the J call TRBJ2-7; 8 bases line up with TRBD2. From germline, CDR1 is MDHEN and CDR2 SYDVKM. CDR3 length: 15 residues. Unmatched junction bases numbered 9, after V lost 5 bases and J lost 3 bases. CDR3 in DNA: TGTGCCAGCAGTGCCCACGGGGGGGGCAGCTACGAGCAGTACTTC. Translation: CASSAHGGGSYEQYF.

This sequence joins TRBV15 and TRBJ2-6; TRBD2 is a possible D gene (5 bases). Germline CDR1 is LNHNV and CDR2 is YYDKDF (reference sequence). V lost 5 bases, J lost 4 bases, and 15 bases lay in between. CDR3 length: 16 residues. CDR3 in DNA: TGTGCCACCAGCGGCCAATGGGGAGCGGGGGCCAACGTCCTGACTTTC. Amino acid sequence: CATSGQWGAGANVLTF.

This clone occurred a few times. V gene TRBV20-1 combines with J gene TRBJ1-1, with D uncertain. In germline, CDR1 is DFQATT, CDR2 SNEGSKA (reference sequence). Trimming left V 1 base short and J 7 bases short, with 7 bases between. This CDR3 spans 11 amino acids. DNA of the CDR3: TGCAGTGCTAGAGTGCAGAATGAAGCTTTCTTT. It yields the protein CSARVQNEAFF.

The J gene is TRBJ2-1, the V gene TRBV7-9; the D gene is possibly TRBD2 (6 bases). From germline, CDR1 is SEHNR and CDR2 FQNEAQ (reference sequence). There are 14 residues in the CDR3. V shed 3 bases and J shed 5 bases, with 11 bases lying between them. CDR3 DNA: TGTGCCAGCAGCTTTTTGCGGGGTGACAATGAGCAGTTCTTC. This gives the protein CASSFLRGDNEQFF.

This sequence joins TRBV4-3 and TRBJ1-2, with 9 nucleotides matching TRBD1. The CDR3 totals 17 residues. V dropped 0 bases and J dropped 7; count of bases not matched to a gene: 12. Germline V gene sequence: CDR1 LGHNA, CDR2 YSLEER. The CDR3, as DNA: TGCGCCAGCAGCCAAGATAGGGGGACAGGGATAGTAGGTGGCTACACCTTC. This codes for CASSQDRGTGIVGGYTF.

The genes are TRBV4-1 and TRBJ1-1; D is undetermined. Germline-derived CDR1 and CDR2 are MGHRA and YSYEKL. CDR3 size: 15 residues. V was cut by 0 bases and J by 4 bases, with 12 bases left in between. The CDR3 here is CASSQDRQEGTEAFF. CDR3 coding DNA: TGCGCCAGCAGCCAAGATCGGCAGGAGGGCACTGAAGCTTTCTTT.

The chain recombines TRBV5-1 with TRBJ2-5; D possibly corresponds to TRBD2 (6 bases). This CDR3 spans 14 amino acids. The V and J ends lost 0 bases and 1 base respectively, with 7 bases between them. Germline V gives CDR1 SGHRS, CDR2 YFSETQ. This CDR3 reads CASSLAGGQETQYF. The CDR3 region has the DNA TGCGCCAGCAGCTTGGCCGGGGGCCAAGAGACCCAGTACTTC.

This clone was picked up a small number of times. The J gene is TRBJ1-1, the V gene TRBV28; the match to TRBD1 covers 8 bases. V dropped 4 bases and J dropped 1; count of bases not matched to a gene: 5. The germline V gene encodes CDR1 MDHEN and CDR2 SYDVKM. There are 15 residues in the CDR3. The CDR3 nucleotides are TGTGCCAGCAGTTACCAGACAGGGGCGAACACTGAAGCTTTCTTT. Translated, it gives CASSYQTGANTEAFF.

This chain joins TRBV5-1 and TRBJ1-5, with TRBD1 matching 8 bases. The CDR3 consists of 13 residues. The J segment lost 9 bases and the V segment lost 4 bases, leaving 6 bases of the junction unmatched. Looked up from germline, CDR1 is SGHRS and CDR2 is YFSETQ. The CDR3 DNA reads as TGCGCCAGCAGCACTCGGACAGGGTGGCCCCAGCATTTT. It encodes CASSTRTGWPQHF.

CDR3 nucleotides: TGTGCCAGCAGCTTCTCCGGGACGCCAGGAGAGACCCAGTACTTC. Protein: CASSFSGTPGETQYF. The chain is built from TRBV11-2 and TRBJ2-5, with D perhaps assigned TRBD1 or TRBD2 (5 bases each). The length of the CDR3 is 15 residues. From germline, CDR1 is SGHAT and CDR2 FQNNGV. V lost 3 bases to trimming and J lost 4 bases, with 15 bases between them.

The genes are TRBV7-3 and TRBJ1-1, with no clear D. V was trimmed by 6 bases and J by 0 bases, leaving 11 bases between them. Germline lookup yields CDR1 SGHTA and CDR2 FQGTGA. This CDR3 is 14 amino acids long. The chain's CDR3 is CASSSGGMNTEAFF. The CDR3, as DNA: TGTGCCAGCAGTTCTGGAGGGATGAACACTGAAGCTTTCTTT.

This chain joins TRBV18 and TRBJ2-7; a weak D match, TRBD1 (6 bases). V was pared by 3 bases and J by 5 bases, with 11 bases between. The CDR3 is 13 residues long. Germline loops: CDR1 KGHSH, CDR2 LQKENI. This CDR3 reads CASSPTGTHEQYF. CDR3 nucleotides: TGTGCCAGCTCACCGACAGGTACCCACGAGCAGTACTTC.

The DNA of the CDR3 is TGCGCCAGCAGCTTGGCAACCGGGACAGTTAATTCACCCCTCCACTTT. It encodes CASSLATGTVNSPLHF. J is TRBJ1-6 and V is TRBV5-1; 7 bases match TRBD1. This CDR3 region has 16 residues. Germline V gene data show CDR1 as SGHRS and CDR2 as YFSETQ. V trimming: 0 bases; J trimming: 6 bases; junction bases outside the gene matches: 6.

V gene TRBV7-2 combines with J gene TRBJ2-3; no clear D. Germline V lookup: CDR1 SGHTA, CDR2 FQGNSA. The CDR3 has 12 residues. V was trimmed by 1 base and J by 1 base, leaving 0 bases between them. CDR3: CASSLGTDTQYF. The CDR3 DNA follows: TGTGCCAGCAGCTTAGGCACAGATACGCAGTATTTT.

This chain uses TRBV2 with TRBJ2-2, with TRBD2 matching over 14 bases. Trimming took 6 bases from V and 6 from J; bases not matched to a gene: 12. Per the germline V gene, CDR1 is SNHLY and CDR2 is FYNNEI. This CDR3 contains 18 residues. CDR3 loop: CASRATSGRAMGSGELFF. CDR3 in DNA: TGTGCCAGCAGGGCGACTAGCGGGAGGGCCATGGGTTCCGGGGAGCTGTTTTTT.

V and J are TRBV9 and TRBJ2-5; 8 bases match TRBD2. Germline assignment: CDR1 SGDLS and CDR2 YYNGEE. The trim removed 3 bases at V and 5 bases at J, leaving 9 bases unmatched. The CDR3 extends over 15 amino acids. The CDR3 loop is CASSASGGDWETQYF. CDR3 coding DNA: TGTGCCAGCAGCGCCTCCGGGGGGGATTGGGAGACCCAGTACTTC.

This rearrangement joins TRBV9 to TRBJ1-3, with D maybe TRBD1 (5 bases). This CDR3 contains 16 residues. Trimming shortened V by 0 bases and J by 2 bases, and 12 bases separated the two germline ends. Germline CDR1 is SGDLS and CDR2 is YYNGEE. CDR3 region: CASSVDQRGAGNTIYF. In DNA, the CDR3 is TGTGCCAGCAGCGTAGATCAGCGGGGGGCTGGAAACACCATATATTTT.

The CDR3 sequence is CASRGAGPVLRTDTQYF. The CDR3 DNA sequence: TGCGCCAGCCGGGGGGCGGGCCCAGTCCTGCGAACAGATACGCAGTATTTT. The genes are TRBV5-1 and TRBJ2-3; D possibly corresponds to TRBD2 (7 bases). Trimming took 7 bases from V and 3 from J, leaving 24 bases between them. CDR3 length: 17 residues. CDR1 SGHRS and CDR2 YFSETQ come from the germline V gene. Complete variable domain (other parts from reference TRBV5-1 and TRBJ2-3): KAGVTQTPRYLIKTRGQQVTLSCSPISGHRSVSWYQQTPGQGLQFLFEYFSETQRNKGNFPGRFSGRQFSNSRSEMNVSTLELGDSALYLCASRGAGPVLRTDTQYFGPGTRLTVL.

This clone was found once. The CDR3 here is CASGQPGQGALDYEQYF. CDR3 bases: TGTGCTAGTGGCCAACCGGGACAGGGGGCGTTGGATTACGAGCAGTACTTC. The J gene is TRBJ2-7, the V gene TRBV12-5; TRBD1 aligns across 12 bases. The junction had 13 bases not matched to a gene; V was cut back by 6 bases and J by 4 bases. The CDR3 length is 17 residues. Germline V gives CDR1 LGHNT, CDR2 FRNRAP. The full variable domain, in which reference TRBV12-5 and TRBJ2-7 provide the parts outside the CDR3, is DARVTQTPRHKVTEMGQEVTMRCQPILGHNTVFWYRQTMMQGLELLAYFRNRAPLDDSGMPKDRFSAEMPDATLATLKIQPSEPRDSAVYFCASGQPGQGALDYEQYFGPGTRLTVT.

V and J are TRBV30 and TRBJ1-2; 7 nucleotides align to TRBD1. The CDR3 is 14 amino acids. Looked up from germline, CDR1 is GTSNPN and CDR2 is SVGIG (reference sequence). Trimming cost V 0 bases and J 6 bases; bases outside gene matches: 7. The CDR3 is CAWSVQGRGDGYTF. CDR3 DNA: TGTGCCTGGAGTGTACAAGGCAGGGGGGATGGCTACACCTTC. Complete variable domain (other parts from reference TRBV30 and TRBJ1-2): SQTIHQWPATLVQPVGSPLSLECTVEGTSNPNLYWYRQAAGRGLQLLFYSVGIGQISSEVPQNLSASRPQDRQFILSSKKLLLSDSGFYLCAWSVQGRGDGYTFGSGTRLTVV.

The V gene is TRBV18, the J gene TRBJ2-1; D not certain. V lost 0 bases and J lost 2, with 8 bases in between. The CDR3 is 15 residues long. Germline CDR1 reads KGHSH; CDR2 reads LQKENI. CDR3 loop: CASSPPNSPYNEQFF. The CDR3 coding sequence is TGTGCCAGCTCACCACCTAACAGCCCCTACAATGAGCAGTTCTTC.

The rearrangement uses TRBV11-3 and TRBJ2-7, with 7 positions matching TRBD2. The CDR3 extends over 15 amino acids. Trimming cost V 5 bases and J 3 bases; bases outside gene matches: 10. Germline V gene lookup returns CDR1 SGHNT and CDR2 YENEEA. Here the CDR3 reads CASSRVGSGRYEQYF. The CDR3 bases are TGTGCCAGCAGCCGGGTTGGTAGCGGGCGCTACGAGCAGTACTTC. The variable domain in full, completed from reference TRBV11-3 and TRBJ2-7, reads EAGVVQSPRYKIIEKKQPVAFWCNPISGHNTLYWYLQNLGQGPELLIRYENEEAVDDSQLPKDRFSAERLKGVDSTLKIQPAELGDSAVYLCASSRVGSGRYEQYFGPGTRLTVT.

Written as DNA, the CDR3 is TGTGCCAGCAGCTCAAACACTGGTTACAATGAGCAGTTCTTC. Its translation: CASSSNTGYNEQFF. This rearrangement joins TRBV7-2 to TRBJ2-1; D unclear. V shed 4 bases and J shed 4 bases, with 11 bases lying between them. Germline V CDR1 and CDR2: SGHTA, FQGNSA. The length of the CDR3 is 14 residues.

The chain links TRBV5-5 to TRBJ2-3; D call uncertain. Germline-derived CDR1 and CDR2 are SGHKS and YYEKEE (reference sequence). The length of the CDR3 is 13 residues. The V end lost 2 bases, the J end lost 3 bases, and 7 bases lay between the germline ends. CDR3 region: CASSFYTTDTQYF. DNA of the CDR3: TGTGCCAGCAGCTTCTACACTACAGATACGCAGTATTTT.

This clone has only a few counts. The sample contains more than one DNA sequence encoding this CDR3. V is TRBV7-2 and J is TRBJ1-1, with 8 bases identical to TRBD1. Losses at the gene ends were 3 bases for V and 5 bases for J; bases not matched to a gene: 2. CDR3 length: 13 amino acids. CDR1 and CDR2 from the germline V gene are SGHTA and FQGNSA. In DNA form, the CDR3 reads TGTGCCAGCAGCTTCACAGGGGGGACTGAAGCTTTCTTT. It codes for CASSFTGGTEAFF.

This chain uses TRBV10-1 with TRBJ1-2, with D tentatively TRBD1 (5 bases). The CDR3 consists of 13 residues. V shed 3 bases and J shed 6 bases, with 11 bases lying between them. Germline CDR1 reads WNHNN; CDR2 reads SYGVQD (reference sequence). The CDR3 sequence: CASSESGANGYTF. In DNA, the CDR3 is TGCGCCAGCAGTGAATCCGGGGCAAATGGCTACACCTTC.

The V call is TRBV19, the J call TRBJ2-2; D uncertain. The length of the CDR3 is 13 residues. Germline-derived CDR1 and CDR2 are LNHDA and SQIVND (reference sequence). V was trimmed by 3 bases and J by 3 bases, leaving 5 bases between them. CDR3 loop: CASSIWHTGELFF. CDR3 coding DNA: TGTGCCAGTAGTATCTGGCACACCGGGGAGCTGTTTTTT.